Sequencing of this TCR beta chain was carried out in a study of T cell changes during pregnancy in multiple sclerosis. V shed 2 bases, J shed 8 bases, and the junction held 12 bases outside the gene matches. The CDR3 has 16 residues. Germline V gene sequence: CDR1 MNHEY, CDR2 SMNVEV (reference sequence). Measured with immunoSEQ multiplex PCR; TCRdb has only the in-frame clones, and not every one. The table lists about 64,000 clones, about 96% of them singletons, with about 2.3% in the top ten. The sample here was CD8+ T cells from peripheral blood mononuclear cells, taken after pregnancy. The chain uses TRBV27 and TRBJ2-1; 7 bases are shared with TRBD2. This sequence originates from a female donor with multiple sclerosis, enrolled in a pregnancy study. The CDR3 sequence is CASSLAGADFFYEQFF. The CDR3, as DNA: TGTGCCAGCAGTTTAGCGGGAGCTGACTTTTTCTATGAGCAGTTCTTC.